This T cell receptor beta chain was captured in a study of cytomegalovirus exposure and HLA in healthy donors (dated by TCRdb to 2015 to 2018). In the study overall: An earlier analysis of under 600 of the donors reported 250 to 300 Gb of sequence data and around 110 million unique TCR beta sequences from 150 million to 200 million T cells. HLA typing covered class I and class II loci at four-digit resolution. A later genetic analysis took genome-wide SNP genotypes for about 60% of the roughly 670 donors and used that subset as a discovery cohort. Four to six DR-DQ haplotypes were handled as single units for association and clustering, since linkage in the cohort was strong. A separate validation cohort of over 95 different subjects was used in addition to the approximately 610-subject first cohort. Among about 410 genotyped donors of the cohort, an average of around 250,000 unique TCR beta nucleotide sequences was sequenced per donor, of which approximately 18% were non-productive. All discovery cohort repertoires had been generated using a single sequencing platform. Rather than using new phenotypic data, the later analysis identified candidate immune exposures from TCR beta sequences and from how often those sequences occurred across donors. Approximately 300 gigabases of sequencing data and 70 million to 100 million unique TCR sequences made up an early release that covered 640 HLA-typed donors. To predict cytomegalovirus infection status, the study combined high-throughput TCR immunosequencing, statistical association of individual TCRs with disease status, and machine learning. The T cell repertoires of some 670 subjects were profiled by immunosequencing and related to cytomegalovirus serostatus. The number of donors typed differed by locus, with roughly 629-640 for A, B, C, DRB1 and DQB1, 522 for DQA1, 606 for DPA1, and some 440 for DPB1. Among the roughly 430 genotyped donors, around 81% belonged to the genetic ancestry cluster associated with self-reported Caucasian donors. A later analysis re-examined previously published TCR beta repertoires from hundreds of donors and added high-resolution HLA genotyping to investigate patterns of TCR occurrence. The study aimed to test whether cataloging public T cell receptors could reveal signatures of past pathogen exposure. An earlier analysis of approximately 640 of the donors applied high-throughput TCR beta sequencing to assess whether each TCR beta V gene segment acted as functional or pseudogenic. Donor age, sex, ethnicity and CMV serostatus were compiled alongside the repertoire data.

The library was prepared using the immunoSEQ multiplex PCR assay. A mixture of 60 forward primers for TCR Vbeta segments and 13 reverse primers for TCR Jbeta segments was used in the multiplex PCR. Amplification of the CDR3 region of rearranged TCR beta genes was performed with a multiplex PCR assay on genomic DNA. On the Illumina HiSeq System, the amplified TCR beta libraries were sequenced as 87-base-pair reads. The original methods were these. A later analysis tallied approximately 87 million unique TCR beta chains across the 700 or so repertoires, and approximately 11 million of those chains were shared by two or more donors. Raw reads were error-corrected and collapsed into unique sequences with a nearest-neighbor algorithm that merged closely related sequences to remove PCR and sequencing errors. Alignment of CDR3 sequences to IMGT reference sequences was used to assign V, D and J gene segments. For a sequence to be retained, a match of at least six nucleotides to both a V gene segment and a J gene segment was required. Rearrangements were called productive when the CDR3 lacked stop codons and stayed in frame with V and J; all others were non-productive. Following IMGT convention, CDR3 was defined as the stretch from the second conserved V-encoded cysteine to the conserved J-encoded phenylalanine. Sequences without an unambiguous match to a single V gene segment were excluded from the earlier analysis of several hundred of the donors. In an earlier analysis of a few hundred of the donors, V segments were called functional above 56.7% productive rearrangements and were called segregating when the between-donor standard deviation exceeded 5%. A statistical classification framework was developed to diagnose cytomegalovirus status using the catalog of TCR beta chain sequences. A later analysis assigned V and J genes by comparing TCR nucleotide sequences with IMGT/GENE-DB human TR gene sequences. The TCRdist pipeline was used in a later analysis to assign CDR3 sequences and most-parsimonious VDJ recombination scenarios. In a later analysis, each TCR beta chain was defined by its CDR3 amino acid sequence together with its V-gene family, and reads without a unique V-gene family were excluded. A later analysis removed 592 highly shared, low-generation-probability nucleotide sequences to deal with suspected cross-contamination and a sequencing artifact. A later analysis calculated a clonal expansion index for each public chain from normalized within-repertoire ranks of inferred template counts. In a later analysis, generation probabilities were computed using a VDJ recombination model fitted to out-of-frame rearrangements, and the results were checked against IGoR. Hypergeometric tests were used in a later analysis to score TCR-TCR, TCR-HLA and TCR-CMV co-occurrence, with a repertoire-size bias correction applied to the TCR pairs. A later analysis estimated false discovery rates by permuting HLA or CMV assignments 20 times. A later analysis grouped co-occurring TCRs with DBSCAN, adding TCRdist sequence similarity when clustering within HLA-allele-positive subsets. For co-occurrence clustering, repertoires with fewer than 30,000 or more than 120,000 public chains were excluded, along with four or five repertoires with anomalous nucleotide sharing. TCRdb took over this immuneACCESS table, retaining in-frame rearrangements with V and J assigned. Such tables are incomplete; in checked studies, under half of the missing clones stem from an unresolved V gene, and the remainder is unexplained. The V and J calls and the clone size are those of that table, but D and trimming were determined from the DNA. The sample records fewer than 200,000 clones, about four fifths of which are singletons. Clones ranked in the top ten supply about 0.8% of the sample.

What the research found in general, with its limitations: The study listed approximately 150 TCR beta chains as associated with cytomegalovirus. The cohort was sequenced for TCR beta chains only, and without alpha or paired-chain data the features that could be detected were limited. HLA typing was unavailable for some donors at each locus, so association tests used only the typed subset. According to a later genetic analysis, donors in an Asian-associated ancestry cluster had fewer N-insertions in productive TCRs than the approximately 670-donor mean. The 87-base-pair reads could not distinguish some IMGT-functional V segments, including TRBV6-2 and TRBV6-3, so those segments were excluded. In an earlier analysis of 587 of the donors, most TCR beta V segments were observed in productive rearrangements about 87% or about 30% of the time, broadly matching IMGT annotations. According to the authors, the approach could potentially be generalized to other disease states and immunological phenotypes. Correlated functional status among segregating V segments might reflect linkage disequilibrium, but an unknown experimental factor could not be ruled out. Roughly uniform sequencing depth across donors was assumed in presence/absence analyses, although this assumption may not hold. Immune exposure information for the cohort was limited to CMV serostatus. In a later genetic analysis, a missense DCLRE1C variant was associated with V-gene and J-gene trimming of TCR beta chains, and the association was replicated in an independent cohort. When HLA alleles, especially DR and DQ, strongly co-occurred, TCR associations were difficult to assign to individual alleles. In a later analysis, most CMV-associated TCR beta chains were found to appear HLA-restricted, with HLA associations seemingly driven largely by CMV exposure. According to a later analysis, TCR association rates differed among HLA loci, with DRB1 alleles showing the most associated TCRs and HLA-C alleles showing the fewest. In a later analysis, HLA-associated TCR beta chains showed more clonal expansion and lower generation probabilities than non-associated chains that were equally common. In vitro tests confirmed that a few of the cytomegalovirus-associated TCR beta chains recognize cytomegalovirus antigens. At a false discovery rate of 0.05, a later analysis linked roughly 17,000 TCR beta sequences to specific HLA alleles. Most TCR sequences were seen in very few donors, while some public TCRs were found in many individuals. A further reported finding was that TCR beta sequences accurately predicted the HLA-A and HLA-B alleles for most subjects in the first cohort. A cluster of highly shared sequence variants was judged likely to represent a technical artifact of the sequencing pipeline. According to a later analysis, parvovirus B19, influenza, CMV and Epstein-Barr virus appeared linked to several top co-occurrence clusters. Because counts were too low, 15 or so rarely observed V segments, including chromosome 9 orphons, were excluded from the earlier analysis of 500 to 700 of the donors. Cytomegalovirus status was reported to be diagnosed by the classifier with high specificity and sensitivity in both the original and validation cohorts.

V and J lose 2 bases and 0 bases, and a span of 7 bases separates them. The CDR1 and CDR2 encoded by the germline V gene (reference sequence) are PRHDT and FYEKMQ. The cysteine opens and the phenylalanine closes a CDR3 of 14 amino acids. The retained sequence is limited to the CDR3, 42 bases, with the frame set at the first base. Remarks on this clone: Its cognate antigen has yet to be identified. Base quality data are lacking; no much larger clone is found one base away.

The cohort consisted of 666 healthy bone marrow donors. Cohort members were all nominally healthy when sampled, although unrecorded immune exposures were likely present. The donor was CMV seronegative and belonged to the group of 320 or so seronegative cohort members. A peripheral blood sample was provided by each donor, and peripheral blood mononuclear cells were used for TCR beta sequencing. Genomic DNA extraction from the blood cell samples was performed with the Qiagen DNeasy Blood Extraction Kit. In this chain, TRBV13 is recombined with TRBJ1-1, with no reliable assignment of the D segment. The clonotype was recovered from a woman in her late teens or twenties in good health and CMV-seronegative. Sequencing was carried out using PBMCs. The CDR3 protein sequence reads: CASSLSPMNTEAFF. The DNA reads as follows: TGTGCCAGCAGCTTATCCCCAATGAACACTGAAGCTTTCTTT.